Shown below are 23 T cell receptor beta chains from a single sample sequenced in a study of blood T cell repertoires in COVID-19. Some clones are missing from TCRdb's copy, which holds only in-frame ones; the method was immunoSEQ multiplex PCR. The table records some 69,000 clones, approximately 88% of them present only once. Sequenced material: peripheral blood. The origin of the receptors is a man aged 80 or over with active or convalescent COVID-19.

DNA for the CDR3: TGTGCCAGCTCACCATTAGGGACAGGGACAACCTACGAGCAGTACTTC. Protein: CASSPLGTGTTYEQYF. J is TRBJ2-7 and V is TRBV18; the match to TRBD1 covers 9 bases. Germline-derived CDR1 and CDR2 are KGHSH and LQKENI. The CDR3 has 16 residues. The ends lost 2 bases at V and 2 bases at J; junction bases unmatched: 7. The full variable domain, completed using reference TRBV18 and TRBJ2-7, is NAGVMQNPRHLVRRRGQEARLRCSPMKGHSHVYWYRQLPEEGLKFMVYLQKENIIDESGMPKERFSAEFPKEGPSILRIQQVVRGDSAAYFCASSPLGTGTTYEQYFGPGTRLTVT.

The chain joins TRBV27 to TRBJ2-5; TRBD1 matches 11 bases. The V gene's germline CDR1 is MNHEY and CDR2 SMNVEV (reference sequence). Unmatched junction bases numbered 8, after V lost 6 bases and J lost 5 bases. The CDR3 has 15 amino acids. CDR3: CASRQDRGRLETQYF. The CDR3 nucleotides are TGTGCCAGCAGACAGGACAGGGGGCGTTTGGAGACCCAGTACTTC.

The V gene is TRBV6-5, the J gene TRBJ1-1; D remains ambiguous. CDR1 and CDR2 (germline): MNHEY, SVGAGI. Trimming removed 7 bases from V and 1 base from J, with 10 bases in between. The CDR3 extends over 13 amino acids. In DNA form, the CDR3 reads TGTGCCAGCATCAAGGAGTCGAACACTGAAGCTTTCTTT. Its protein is CASIKESNTEAFF.

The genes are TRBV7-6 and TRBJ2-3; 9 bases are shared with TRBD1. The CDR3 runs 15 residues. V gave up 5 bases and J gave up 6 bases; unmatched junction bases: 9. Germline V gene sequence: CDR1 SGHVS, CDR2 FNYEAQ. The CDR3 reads CASSPNRGRGDTQYF. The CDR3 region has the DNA TGTGCCAGCAGCCCAAACAGGGGGCGGGGGGATACGCAGTATTTT.

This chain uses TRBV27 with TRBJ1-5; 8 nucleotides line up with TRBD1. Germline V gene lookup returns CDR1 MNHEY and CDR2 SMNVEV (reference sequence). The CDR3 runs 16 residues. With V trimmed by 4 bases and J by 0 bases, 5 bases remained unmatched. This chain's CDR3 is CASSSRRGLSNQPQHF. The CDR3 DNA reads TGTGCCAGCAGTTCCCGCAGGGGGCTTAGCAATCAGCCCCAGCATTTT.

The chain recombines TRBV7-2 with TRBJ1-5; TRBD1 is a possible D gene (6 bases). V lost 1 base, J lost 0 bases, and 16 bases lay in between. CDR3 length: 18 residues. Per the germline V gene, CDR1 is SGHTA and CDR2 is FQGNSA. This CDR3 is CASSLGGTTAYSNQPQHF. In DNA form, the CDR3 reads TGTGCCAGCAGCTTAGGGGGGACAACCGCTTATAGCAATCAGCCCCAGCATTTT.

Here the CDR3 DNA reads TGTGCCAGCAGCCAGACCGGGACAGGGTCGAACACAGATACGCAGTATTTT. Translation: CASSQTGTGSNTDTQYF. The chain combines TRBV4-2 with TRBJ2-3; TRBD1 matches at 9 bases. The CDR3 consists of 17 residues. V lost 3 bases and J lost 2; bases outside the gene matches: 9. Germline CDR1 is LGHNA and CDR2 is YNFKEQ.

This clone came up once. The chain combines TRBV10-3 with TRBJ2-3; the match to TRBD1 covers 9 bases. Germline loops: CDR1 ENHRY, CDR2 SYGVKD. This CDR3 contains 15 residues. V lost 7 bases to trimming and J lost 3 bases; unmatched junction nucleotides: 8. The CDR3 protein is CAITSGQGETDTQYF. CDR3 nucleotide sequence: TGTGCCATCACCTCGGGACAGGGTGAAACAGATACGCAGTATTTT.

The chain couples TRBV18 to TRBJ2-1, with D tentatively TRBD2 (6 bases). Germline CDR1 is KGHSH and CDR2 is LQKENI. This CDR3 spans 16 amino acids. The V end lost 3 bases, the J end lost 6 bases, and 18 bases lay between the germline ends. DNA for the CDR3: TGTGCCAGCTCACCGGGCGGGGCGGTATGGGGCAATGAGCAGTTCTTC. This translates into CASSPGGAVWGNEQFF.

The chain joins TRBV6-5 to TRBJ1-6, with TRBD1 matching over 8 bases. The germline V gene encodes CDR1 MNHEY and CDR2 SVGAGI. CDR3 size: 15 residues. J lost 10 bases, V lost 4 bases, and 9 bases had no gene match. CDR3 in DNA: TGTGCCAGCAGTTTCGGACAGGGCGGGAGATCACCCCTCCACTTT. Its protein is CASSFGQGGRSPLHF.

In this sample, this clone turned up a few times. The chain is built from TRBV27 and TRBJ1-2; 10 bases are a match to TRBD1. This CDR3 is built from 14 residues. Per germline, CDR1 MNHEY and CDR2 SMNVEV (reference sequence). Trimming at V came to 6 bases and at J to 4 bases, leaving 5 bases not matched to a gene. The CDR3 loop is CASRRRDRGYGYTF. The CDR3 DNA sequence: TGTGCCAGCAGGCGACGGGACAGGGGCTATGGCTACACCTTC.

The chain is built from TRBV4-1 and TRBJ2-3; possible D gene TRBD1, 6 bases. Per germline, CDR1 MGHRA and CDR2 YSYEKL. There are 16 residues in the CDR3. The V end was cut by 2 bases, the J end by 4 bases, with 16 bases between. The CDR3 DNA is TGCGCCAGCAGCCAATCGGGCAGGGGTTTGGCAGATACGCAGTATTTT. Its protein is CASSQSGRGLADTQYF.

The CDR3 protein is CASSDRDRGPYNEQFF. The DNA of the CDR3 is TGCGCCAGCAGTGACCGGGACAGGGGCCCCTACAATGAGCAGTTCTTC. This chain joins TRBV10-1 and TRBJ2-1; 10 positions agree with TRBD1. The CDR3 is made up of 16 amino acids. CDR1 and CDR2 (germline): WNHNN, SYGVQD (reference sequence). The junction had 4 bases not matched to a gene; V was cut back by 3 bases and J by 2 bases.

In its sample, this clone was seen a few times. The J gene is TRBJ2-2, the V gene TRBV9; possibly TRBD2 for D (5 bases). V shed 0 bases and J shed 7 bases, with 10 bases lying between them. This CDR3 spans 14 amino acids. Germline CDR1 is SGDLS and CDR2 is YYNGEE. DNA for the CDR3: TGTGCCAGCAGCGTAGAGGTCGCGGGCGGGGAGCTGTTTTTT. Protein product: CASSVEVAGGELFF.

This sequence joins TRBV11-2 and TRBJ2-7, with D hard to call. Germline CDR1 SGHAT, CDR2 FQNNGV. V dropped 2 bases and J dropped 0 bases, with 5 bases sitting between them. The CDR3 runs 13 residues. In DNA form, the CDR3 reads TGTGCCAGCAGCTTAACTTACTCCTACGAGCAGTACTTC. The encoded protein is CASSLTYSYEQYF.

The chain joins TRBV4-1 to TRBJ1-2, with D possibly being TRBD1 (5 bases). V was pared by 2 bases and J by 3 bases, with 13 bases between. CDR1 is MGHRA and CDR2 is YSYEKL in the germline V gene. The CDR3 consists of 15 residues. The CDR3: CASSQIGGRDYGYTF. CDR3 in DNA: TGCGCCAGCAGCCAAATCGGGGGAAGGGACTATGGCTACACCTTC.

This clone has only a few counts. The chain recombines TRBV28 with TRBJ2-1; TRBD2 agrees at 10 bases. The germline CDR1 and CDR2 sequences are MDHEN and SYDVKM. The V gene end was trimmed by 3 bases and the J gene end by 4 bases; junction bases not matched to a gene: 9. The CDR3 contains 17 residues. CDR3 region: CASSFGLAGAKYNEQFF. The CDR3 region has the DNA TGTGCCAGCAGTTTCGGTCTAGCGGGAGCCAAGTACAATGAGCAGTTCTTC.

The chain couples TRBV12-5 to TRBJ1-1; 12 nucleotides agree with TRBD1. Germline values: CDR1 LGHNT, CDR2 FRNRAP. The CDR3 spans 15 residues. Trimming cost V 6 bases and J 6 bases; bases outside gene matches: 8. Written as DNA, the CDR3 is TGTGCTAGTGGCGCCGGGACAGGGGGCTTCGCTGAAGCTTTCTTT. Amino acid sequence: CASGAGTGGFAEAFF.

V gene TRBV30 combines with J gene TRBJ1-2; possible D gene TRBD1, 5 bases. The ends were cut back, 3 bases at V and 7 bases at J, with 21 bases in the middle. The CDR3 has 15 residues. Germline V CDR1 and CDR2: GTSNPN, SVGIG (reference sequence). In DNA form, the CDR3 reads TGTGCCTGGAGGGGGGGTGCCGGACTGTCGGGTGGCTACACCTTC. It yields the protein CAWRGGAGLSGGYTF.

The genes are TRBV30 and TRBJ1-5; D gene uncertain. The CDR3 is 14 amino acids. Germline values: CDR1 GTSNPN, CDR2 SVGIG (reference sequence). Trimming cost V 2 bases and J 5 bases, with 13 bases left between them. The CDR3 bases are TGTGCCTGGAGTTACTTACAGTCAGATCAGCCCCAGCATTTT. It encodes CAWSYLQSDQPQHF.

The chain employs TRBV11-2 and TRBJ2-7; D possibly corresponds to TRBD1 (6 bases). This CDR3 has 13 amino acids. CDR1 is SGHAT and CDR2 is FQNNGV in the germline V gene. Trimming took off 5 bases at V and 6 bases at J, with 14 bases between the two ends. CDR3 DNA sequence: TGTGCCAGCAGCGACAACAGGGTCGGCGAGCAGTACTTC. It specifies CASSDNRVGEQYF.

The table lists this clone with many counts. The CDR3 region has the DNA TGTGCCAGCAGCTTGGCCTTCAGGTATGAGAACACTGAAGCTTTCTTT. Translating gives CASSLAFRYENTEAFF. The V call is TRBV5-6, the J call TRBJ1-1; D is uncertain. V lost 0 bases and J lost 1, with 13 bases in between. The CDR3 runs to 16 residues. Germline CDR1 and CDR2: SGHDT and YYEEEE.

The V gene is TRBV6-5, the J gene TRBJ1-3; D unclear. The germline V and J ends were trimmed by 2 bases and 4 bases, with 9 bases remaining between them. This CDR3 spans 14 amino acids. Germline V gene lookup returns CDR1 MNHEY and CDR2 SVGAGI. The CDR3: CASSYASRGNTIYF. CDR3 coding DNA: TGTGCCAGCAGTTACGCGTCCCGAGGAAACACCATATATTTT.